This T cell receptor (beta chain) was profiled in a study of blood T cell repertoires in COVID-19. For the study at large: The analysed material was cDNA or gDNA that came from T cells, B-cell-depleted T cells, or PBMCs.

Original data processing: Amplified reference gene primers provided the basis for estimating nucleated cell counts. The data were produced by immunoSEQ multiplex PCR, yet TCRdb's version contains in-frame clones alone and is incomplete. That table is the source of V, J and clone size, and D and trimming were worked out from the DNA. This sample has some 200,000 clones, with 86% found just once. There are 17 residues in the CDR3. This clonotype originated in a man aged 65-85 years with acute or convalescent COVID-19. The V call is TRBV21-1, the J call TRBJ1-1; the table assigns TRBD1, which was not confirmed against the DNA. TRBV21-1 is listed as a pseudogene. Sequencing was done on a sample of peripheral blood. CDR3 sequence reads: CASSPYRGVFMNTEAFF. The DNA of the CDR3 is TGTGCCAGCAGCCCATACAGGGGGGTCTTCATGAACACTGAAGCTTTCTTT.